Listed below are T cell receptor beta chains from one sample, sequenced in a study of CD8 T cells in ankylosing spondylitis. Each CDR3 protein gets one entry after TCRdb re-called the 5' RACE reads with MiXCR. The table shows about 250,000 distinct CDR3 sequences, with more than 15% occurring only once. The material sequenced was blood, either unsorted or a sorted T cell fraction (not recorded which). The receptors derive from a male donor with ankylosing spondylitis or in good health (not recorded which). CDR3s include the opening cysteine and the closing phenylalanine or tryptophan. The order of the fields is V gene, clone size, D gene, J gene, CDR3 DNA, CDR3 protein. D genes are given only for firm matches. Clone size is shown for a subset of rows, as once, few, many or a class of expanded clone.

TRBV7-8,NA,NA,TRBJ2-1,TGTGCCAGCAGCTCACCTATCCGGGGGTATTACAATGAGCAGTTCTTC,CASSSPIRGYYNEQFF
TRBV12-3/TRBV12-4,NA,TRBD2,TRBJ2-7,TGTGCCAGCAGTTTATTACTAGCGGGAGCCCACGAGCAGTACTTC,CASSLLLAGAHEQYF
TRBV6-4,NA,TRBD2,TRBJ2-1,TGTGCCAGCAGTGACTCTGGGGGAGGGGTAAATGAGCAGTTCTTC,CASSDSGGGVNEQFF
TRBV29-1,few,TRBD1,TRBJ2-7,TGCAGCGTTGACCAGGGGGCAGGTTACGAGCAGTACTTC,CSVDQGAGYEQYF
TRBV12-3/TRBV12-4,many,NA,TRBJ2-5,TGTGCCAGCAGTTTGCGAATCGAAGAGACCCAGTACTTC,CASSLRIEETQYF
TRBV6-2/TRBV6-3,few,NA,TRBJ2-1,TGTGCCAGCAGTTACTCGGGCCTACCCAATGAGCAGTTCTTC,CASSYSGLPNEQFF
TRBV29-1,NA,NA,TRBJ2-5,TGCAGCGTTGAAGGAAGACCGACCTCTCGTAGTGACACCCAGTACTTC,CSVEGRPTSRSDTQYF
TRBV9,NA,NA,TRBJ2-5,TGTGCCAGCAGCGCCCTCCCGCGGGACCAAGAGACCCAGTACTTC,CASSALPRDQETQYF
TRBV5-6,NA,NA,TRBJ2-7,TGTGCCAGCAGCTTGATCGGTTGGGGTGAGGTCGAGCAGTACTTC,CASSLIGWGEVEQYF
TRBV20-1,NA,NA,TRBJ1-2,TGCAGTACTAGCACAGGGAACTATGGCTACACCTTC,CSTSTGNYGYTF
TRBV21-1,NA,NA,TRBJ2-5,TGTGCCAGCAGAAGGGACAGCCAAGAGACCCAGTACTTC,CASRRDSQETQYF
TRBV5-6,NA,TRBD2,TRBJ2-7,TGTGCCAGCAGCCTAGCGGGTTCCTTCTACGAGCAGTACTTC,CASSLAGSFYEQYF
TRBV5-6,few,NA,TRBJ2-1,TGTGCCAGCAGCTTTGGGACACTCTCCTACAATGAGCAGTTCTTC,CASSFGTLSYNEQFF
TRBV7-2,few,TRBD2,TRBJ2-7,TGTGCCAGCAGCTTATTTGGTAGCGGGAGTTTTGCTTACGAGCAGTACTTC,CASSLFGSGSFAYEQYF
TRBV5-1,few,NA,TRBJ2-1,TGCGCCAGCAGCTTGGTCGGGGGTTCCGAGGTGTTCAATGAGCAGTTCTTC,CASSLVGGSEVFNEQFF
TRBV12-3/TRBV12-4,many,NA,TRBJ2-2,TGTGCCAGCAGTTCGACGGGACTCAACACCGGGGAGCTGTTTTTT,CASSSTGLNTGELFF
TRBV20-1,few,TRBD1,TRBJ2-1,TGCAGTGCTCGACCGGACAGGTCTAGCTCCTACAATGAGCAGTTCTTC,CSARPDRSSSYNEQFF
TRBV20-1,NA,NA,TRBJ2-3,TGCAGTGCTAGAGATTCGGGATCCCCGGGCACAGATACGCAGTATTTT,CSARDSGSPGTDTQYF
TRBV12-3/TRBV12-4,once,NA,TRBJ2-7,TGTGCCAGCAGTTTTGTGGTGCGGAGGGGTGTACCCTACGAGCAGTACTTC,CASSFVVRRGVPYEQYF
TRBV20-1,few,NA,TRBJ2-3,TGCAGTGCCAGTGGTCCTAGCGCGGATACGCAGTATTTT,CSASGPSADTQYF
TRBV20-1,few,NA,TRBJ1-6,TGCAGTGCTAGAGATCTCGGGAAAGGGATGACCTATAATTCACCCCTCCACTTT,CSARDLGKGMTYNSPLHF
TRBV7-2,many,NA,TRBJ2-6,TGTGCCAGCAGCTTAGGACACTCTGGGGCCAACGTCCTGACTTTC,CASSLGHSGANVLTF
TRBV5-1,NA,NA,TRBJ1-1,TGCGCCAGCAGCGGTGGTACGGAAGCTGACACTGAAGCTTTCTTT,CASSGGTEADTEAFF
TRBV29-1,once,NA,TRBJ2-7,TGCAGCGTTGCGGTCGCTGACTACGAGCAGTACTTC,CSVAVADYEQYF
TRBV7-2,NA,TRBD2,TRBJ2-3,TGTGCCAGCAGCTTACGGGGGAGGGGAAGCACAGATACGCAGTATTTT,CASSLRGRGSTDTQYF
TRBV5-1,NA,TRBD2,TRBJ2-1,TGCGCCAGCAGGCCACCGGGACTAGCGGGGGCCTACAATGAGCAGTTCTTC,CASRPPGLAGAYNEQFF
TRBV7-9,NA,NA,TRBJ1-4,TGTGCCAGCAGCTTATACGGGGAAGATGACGAAAAACTGTTTTTT,CASSLYGEDDEKLFF
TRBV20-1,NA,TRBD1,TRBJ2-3,TGCAGTGCTAGAGCCCTGACAGGGCCCCGAACAGATACGCAGTATTTT,CSARALTGPRTDTQYF
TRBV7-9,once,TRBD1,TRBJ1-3,TGTGCCAGCAGCTTAGCCGACAGGGCAACTGGAAACACCATATATTTT,CASSLADRATGNTIYF
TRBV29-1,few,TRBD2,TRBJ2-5,TGCAGCAACCCCGGGACTAGCGGGATCCAAGAGACCCAGTACTTC,CSNPGTSGIQETQYF
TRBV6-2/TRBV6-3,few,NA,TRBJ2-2,TGTGCCAGCACCGGACTACTGAACACCGGGGAGCTGTTTTTT,CASTGLLNTGELFF
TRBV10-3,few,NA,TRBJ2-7,TGTGCCATCAGTGGAACAGTCCCGAATTTCTACGAGCAGTACTTC,CAISGTVPNFYEQYF
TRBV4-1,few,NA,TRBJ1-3,TGCGCCAGCAGCCCCCTGGGACGGCCGCGCTCTGGAAACACCATATATTTT,CASSPLGRPRSGNTIYF
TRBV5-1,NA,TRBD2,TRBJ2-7,TGCGCCAGCAGCTTTACTAGCGGGGTAGACGAGCAGTACTTC,CASSFTSGVDEQYF
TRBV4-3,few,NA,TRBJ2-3,TGCGCCAGCAGCCAAGACTACGTGGGCACAGATACGCAGTATTTT,CASSQDYVGTDTQYF
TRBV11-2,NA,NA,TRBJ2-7,TGTGCCAGCAGCTTAGGGCCTGGATTAGGGTTCCCCTACGAGCAGTACTTC,CASSLGPGLGFPYEQYF
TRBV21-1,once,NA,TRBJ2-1,TGTGCCAGCAGCAAAGAGTCGCCTAGCGGCCACAGCTCCTACAATGAGCAGTTCTTC,CASSKESPSGHSSYNEQFF
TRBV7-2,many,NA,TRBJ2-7,TGTGCCAGCAGCTTAGTACAGGACGTAGCCTACGAGCAGTACTTC,CASSLVQDVAYEQYF
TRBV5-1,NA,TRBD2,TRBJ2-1,TGCGCCAGCAGCCCGCTAGCGGGAGGGCCACTGGAGCAGTTCTTC,CASSPLAGGPLEQFF
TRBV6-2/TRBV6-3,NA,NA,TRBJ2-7,TGTGCCAGCAGTTACGACTGGGGTGCCCAGAACTCCTACGAGCAGTACTTC,CASSYDWGAQNSYEQYF
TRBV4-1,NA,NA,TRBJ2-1,TGCGCCAGCAGCCAAGAAGTCAACGGAATATTTGAGCAGTTCTTC,CASSQEVNGIFEQFF
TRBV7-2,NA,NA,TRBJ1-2,TGTGCCAGCAGCTTAATGGCCAGATCCTATGGCTACACCTTC,CASSLMARSYGYTF
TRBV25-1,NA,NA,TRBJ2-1,TGTGCCAGCAGTGAATCTGGCAATGAGCAGTTCTTC,CASSESGNEQFF
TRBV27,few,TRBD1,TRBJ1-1,TGTGCCAGCAGTCCCCAGGGGGCAGGTGAAGCTTTCTTT,CASSPQGAGEAFF
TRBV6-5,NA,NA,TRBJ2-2,TGTGCCAGCAGTCTACAGACGAACACCGGGGAGCTGTTTTTT,CASSLQTNTGELFF
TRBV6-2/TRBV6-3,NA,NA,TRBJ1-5,TGTGCCAGCAGTTCCTGGAATCAGCCCCAGCATTTT,CASSSWNQPQHF
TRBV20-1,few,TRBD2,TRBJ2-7,TGCAGTGCGTCCTCTAGCGGGAGCCTCTACGAGCAGTACTTC,CSASSSGSLYEQYF
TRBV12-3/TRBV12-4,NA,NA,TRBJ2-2,TGTGCCAGCAGTTTAGGTGACAGATCTACCGGGGAGCTGTTTTTT,CASSLGDRSTGELFF
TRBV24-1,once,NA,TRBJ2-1,TGTGCCTCCAGTGATCCCGGGGCGATATACAATGAGCAGTTCTTC,CASSDPGAIYNEQFF
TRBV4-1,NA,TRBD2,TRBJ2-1,TGCGCCAGCAGCCCCATATTAGGGGCGGGAGGTGGCAATGAGCAGTTCTTC,CASSPILGAGGGNEQFF
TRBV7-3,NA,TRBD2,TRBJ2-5,TGTGCCAGCAGCTTAAATGGTGTGCGGGGGGCCCAAGAGACCCAGTACTTC,CASSLNGVRGAQETQYF
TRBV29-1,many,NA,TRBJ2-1,TGCAGCGTTGAAGATCCCCTAGAAAGAAGCCCCAATGAGCAGTTCTTC,CSVEDPLERSPNEQFF
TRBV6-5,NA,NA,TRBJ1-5,TGTGCCAGCAGTTACAGCGGATATAGCAATCAGCCCCAGCATTTT,CASSYSGYSNQPQHF
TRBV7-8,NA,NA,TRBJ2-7,TGTGCCAGCAGCTTAGGACCCGGGGTAAGACCCTACGAGCAGTACTTC,CASSLGPGVRPYEQYF
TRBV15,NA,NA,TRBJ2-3,TGTGCCACCAGCATAGGGATTTCAGATACGCAGTATTTT,CATSIGISDTQYF
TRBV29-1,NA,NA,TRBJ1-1,TGCAGCGTTGAGGGGCTGGGCACTGAAGCTTTCTTT,CSVEGLGTEAFF
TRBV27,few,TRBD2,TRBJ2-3,TGTGCCAGCAGTTTAGCAACTAGCGGGAGCACAGATACGCAGTATTTT,CASSLATSGSTDTQYF
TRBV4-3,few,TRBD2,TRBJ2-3,TGCGCCAGCAGCCAAGATGGGCGGGAGGGGGTCGGCACAGATACGCAGTATTTT,CASSQDGREGVGTDTQYF
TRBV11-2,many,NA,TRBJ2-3,TGTGCCAGCAGCCCGGAAGGGTTTGATACGCAGTATTTT,CASSPEGFDTQYF
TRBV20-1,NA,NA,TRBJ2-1,TGCAGTGCTACGGTGGGCGGGGACTACAATGAGCAGTTCTTC,CSATVGGDYNEQFF